The clone carrying this TCR beta chain was detected many times. Via MiXCR, TCRdb re-called the 5' RACE reads, giving one row per CDR3 protein. The data show fewer than 120,000 distinct CDR3 sequences, roughly an eighth seen once. These data come from a study of early T cells in non-severe SARS-CoV-2 infection. The V gene's germline CDR1 is LGHDT and CDR2 YNNKEL (reference sequence). There are 12 residues in the CDR3. The V end lost 3 bases, the J end lost 8 bases, and 10 bases lay between the germline ends. This clonotype was sampled from an adult who was a healthcare worker with PCR-confirmed SARS-CoV-2 infection or an uninfected control (not recorded which). Specimen: whole blood, collected at baseline. V is TRBV3-1 and J is TRBJ2-5; maybe TRBD2 (5 bases). CDR3 in DNA: TGTGCCAGCAGCCATGGACTGTACACCCAGTACTTC. This encodes CASSHGLYTQYF.